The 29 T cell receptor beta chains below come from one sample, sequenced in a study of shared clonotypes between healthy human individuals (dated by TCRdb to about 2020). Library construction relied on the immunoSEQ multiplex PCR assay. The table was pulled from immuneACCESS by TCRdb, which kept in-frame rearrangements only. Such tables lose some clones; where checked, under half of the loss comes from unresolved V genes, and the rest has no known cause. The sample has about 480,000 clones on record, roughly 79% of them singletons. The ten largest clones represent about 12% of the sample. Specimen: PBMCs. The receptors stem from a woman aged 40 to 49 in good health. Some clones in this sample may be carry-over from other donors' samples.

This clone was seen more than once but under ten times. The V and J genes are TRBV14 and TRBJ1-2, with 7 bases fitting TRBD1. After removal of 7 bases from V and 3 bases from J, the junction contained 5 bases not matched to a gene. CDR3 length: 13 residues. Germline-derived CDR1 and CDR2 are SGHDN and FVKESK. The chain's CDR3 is CASTKGTDYGYTF. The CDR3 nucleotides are TGTGCCAGCACCAAAGGGACAGACTATGGCTACACCTTC.

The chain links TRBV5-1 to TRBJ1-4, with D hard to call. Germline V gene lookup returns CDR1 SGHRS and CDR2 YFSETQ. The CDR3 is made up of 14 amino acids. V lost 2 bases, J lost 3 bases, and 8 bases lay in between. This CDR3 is CASSLGPANEKLFF. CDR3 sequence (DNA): TGCGCCAGCAGCTTAGGGCCGGCTAATGAAAAACTGTTTTTT.

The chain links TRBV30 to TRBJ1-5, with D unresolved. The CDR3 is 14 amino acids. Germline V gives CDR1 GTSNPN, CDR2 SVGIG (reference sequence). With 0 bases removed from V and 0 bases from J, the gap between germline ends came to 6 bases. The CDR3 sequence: CAWSVENSNQPQHF. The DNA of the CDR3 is TGTGCCTGGAGTGTTGAAAATAGCAATCAGCCCCAGCATTTT.

The CDR3 spells CAWMRQSKNIQYF. CDR3 DNA sequence: TGTGCCTGGATGCGACAATCCAAAAACATTCAGTACTTC. The rearrangement uses TRBV30 and TRBJ2-4, with D unclear. The CDR3 is 13 residues long. Per germline, CDR1 GTSNPN and CDR2 SVGIG (reference sequence). V was cut by 4 bases and J by 2 bases, with 9 bases left in between. The whole variable domain, filled in from reference TRBV30 and TRBJ2-4, reads SQTIHQWPATLVQPVGSPLSLECTVEGTSNPNLYWYRQAAGRGLQLLFYSVGIGQISSEVPQNLSASRPQDRQFILSSKKLLLSDSGFYLCAWMRQSKNIQYFGAGTRLSVL.

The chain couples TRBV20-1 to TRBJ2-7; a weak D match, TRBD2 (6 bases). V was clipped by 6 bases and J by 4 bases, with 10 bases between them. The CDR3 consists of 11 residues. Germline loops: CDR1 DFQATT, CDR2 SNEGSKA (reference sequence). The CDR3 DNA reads TGCAGTGCCACCCGGGGGTACGAGCAGTACTTC. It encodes CSATRGYEQYF.

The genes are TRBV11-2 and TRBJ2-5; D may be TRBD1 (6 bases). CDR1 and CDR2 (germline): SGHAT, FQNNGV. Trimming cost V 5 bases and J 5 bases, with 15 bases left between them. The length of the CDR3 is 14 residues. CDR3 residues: CASSPARGRETQYF. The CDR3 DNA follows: TGTGCCAGCAGCCCAGCCAGGGGCCGGGAGACCCAGTACTTC.

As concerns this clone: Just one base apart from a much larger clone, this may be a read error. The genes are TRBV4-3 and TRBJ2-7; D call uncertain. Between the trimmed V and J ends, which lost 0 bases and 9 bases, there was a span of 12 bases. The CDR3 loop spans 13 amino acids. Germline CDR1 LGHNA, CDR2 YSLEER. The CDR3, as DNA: TGCGCCAGCAGCCAAGAGGTAGGGCCCGGGCAGTACTTC. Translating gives CASSQEVGPGQYF.

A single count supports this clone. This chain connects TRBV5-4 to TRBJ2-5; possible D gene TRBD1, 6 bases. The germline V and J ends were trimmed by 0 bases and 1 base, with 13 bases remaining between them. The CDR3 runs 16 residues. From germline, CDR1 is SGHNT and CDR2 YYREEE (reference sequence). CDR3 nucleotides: TGTGCCAGCAGCTTGGGGGCAGGGGTGGGCCAAGAGACCCAGTACTTC. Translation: CASSLGAGVGQETQYF.

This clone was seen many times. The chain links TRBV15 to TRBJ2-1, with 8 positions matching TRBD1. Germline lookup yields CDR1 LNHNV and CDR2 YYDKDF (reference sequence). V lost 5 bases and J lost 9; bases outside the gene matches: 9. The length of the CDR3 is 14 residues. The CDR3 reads CATSGGQATSEQFF. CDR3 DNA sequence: TGTGCCACCAGCGGGGGACAGGCAACTAGTGAGCAGTTCTTC. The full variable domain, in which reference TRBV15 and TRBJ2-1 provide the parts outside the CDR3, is DAMVIQNPRYQVTQFGKPVTLSCSQTLNHNVMYWYQQKSSQAPKLLFHYYDKDFNNEADTPDNFQSRRPNTSFCFLDIRSPGLGDTAMYLCATSGGQATSEQFFGPGTRLTVL.

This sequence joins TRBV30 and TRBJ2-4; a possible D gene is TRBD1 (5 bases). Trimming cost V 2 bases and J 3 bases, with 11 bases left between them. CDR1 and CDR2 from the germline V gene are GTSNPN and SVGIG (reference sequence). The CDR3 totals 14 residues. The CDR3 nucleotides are TGTGCCTGGAGTCCCAGGGATGGCAAAAACATTCAGTACTTC. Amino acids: CAWSPRDGKNIQYF.

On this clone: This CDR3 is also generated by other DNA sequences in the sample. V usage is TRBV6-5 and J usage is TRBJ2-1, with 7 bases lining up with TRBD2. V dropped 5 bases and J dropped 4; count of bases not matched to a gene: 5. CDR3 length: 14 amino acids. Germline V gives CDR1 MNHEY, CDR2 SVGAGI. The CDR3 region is CASSPGGSYNEQFF. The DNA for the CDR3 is TGTGCCAGCAGTCCGGGAGGATCATACAATGAGCAGTTCTTC.

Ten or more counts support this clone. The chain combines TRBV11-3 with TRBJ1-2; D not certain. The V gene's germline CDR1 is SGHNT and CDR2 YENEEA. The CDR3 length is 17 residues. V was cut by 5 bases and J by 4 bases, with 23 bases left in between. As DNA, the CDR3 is TGTGCCAGCAGCCATTTACCCCCTCCCTCTTCAGGCTATGGCTACACCTTC. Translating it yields CASSHLPPPSSGYGYTF.

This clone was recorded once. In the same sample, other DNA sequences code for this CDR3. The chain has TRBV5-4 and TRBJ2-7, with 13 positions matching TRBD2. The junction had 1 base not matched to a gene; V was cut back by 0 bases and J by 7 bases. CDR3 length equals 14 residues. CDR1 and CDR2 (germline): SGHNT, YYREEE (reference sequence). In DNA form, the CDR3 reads TGTGCCAGCAGCTTGGGACTAGCGGGAGGTGAGCAGTACTTC. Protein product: CASSLGLAGGEQYF.

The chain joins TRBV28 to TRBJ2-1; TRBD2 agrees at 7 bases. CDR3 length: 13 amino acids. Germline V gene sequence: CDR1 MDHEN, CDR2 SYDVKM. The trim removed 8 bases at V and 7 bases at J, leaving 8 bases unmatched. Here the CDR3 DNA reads TGTGCCAGCTTGGGACTAATCTTTAATGAGCAGTTCTTC. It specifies CASLGLIFNEQFF.

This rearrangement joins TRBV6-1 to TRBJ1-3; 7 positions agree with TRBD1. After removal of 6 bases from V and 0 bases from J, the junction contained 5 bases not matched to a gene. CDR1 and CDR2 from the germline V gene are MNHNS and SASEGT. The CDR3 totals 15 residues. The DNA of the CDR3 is TGTGCCAGCAGGCGGGACAGCAACTCTGGAAACACCATATATTTT. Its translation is CASRRDSNSGNTIYF.

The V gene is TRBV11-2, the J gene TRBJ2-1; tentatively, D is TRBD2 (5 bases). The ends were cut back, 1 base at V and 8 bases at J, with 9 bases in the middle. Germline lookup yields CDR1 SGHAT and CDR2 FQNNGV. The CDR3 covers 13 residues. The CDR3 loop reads CASSLGLGDEQFF. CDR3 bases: TGTGCCAGCAGCTTAGGGCTCGGGGATGAGCAGTTCTTC.

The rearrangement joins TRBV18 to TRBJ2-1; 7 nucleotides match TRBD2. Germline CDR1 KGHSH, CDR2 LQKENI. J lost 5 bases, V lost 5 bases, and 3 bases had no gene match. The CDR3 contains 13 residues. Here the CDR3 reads CASSSTSDNEQFF. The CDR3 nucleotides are TGTGCCAGCTCAAGCACTAGCGACAATGAGCAGTTCTTC.

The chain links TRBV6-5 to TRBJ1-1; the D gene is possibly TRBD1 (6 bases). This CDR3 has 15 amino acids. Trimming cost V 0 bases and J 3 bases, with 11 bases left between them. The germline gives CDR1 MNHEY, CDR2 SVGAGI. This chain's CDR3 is CASSYSYREDTEAFF. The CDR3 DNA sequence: TGTGCCAGCAGTTACTCGTACAGGGAGGACACTGAAGCTTTCTTT.

CDR3 residues: CASSLGLAASYEQYF. The CDR3 DNA reads as TGTGCCAGCAGTTTAGGCCTAGCGGCCTCCTACGAGCAGTACTTC. The rearrangement uses TRBV27 and TRBJ2-7; 7 bases agree with TRBD2. V gave up 2 bases and J gave up 0 bases; unmatched junction bases: 4. Germline CDR1 reads MNHEY; CDR2 reads SMNVEV (reference sequence). The CDR3 totals 15 residues.

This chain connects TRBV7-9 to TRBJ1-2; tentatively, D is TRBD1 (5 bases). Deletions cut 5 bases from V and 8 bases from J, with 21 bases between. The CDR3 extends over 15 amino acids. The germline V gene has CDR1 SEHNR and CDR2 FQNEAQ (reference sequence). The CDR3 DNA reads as TGTGCCAGCAGCCCGCGACCCCAGGGAATTGGAGGCTACACCTTC. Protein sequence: CASSPRPQGIGGYTF.

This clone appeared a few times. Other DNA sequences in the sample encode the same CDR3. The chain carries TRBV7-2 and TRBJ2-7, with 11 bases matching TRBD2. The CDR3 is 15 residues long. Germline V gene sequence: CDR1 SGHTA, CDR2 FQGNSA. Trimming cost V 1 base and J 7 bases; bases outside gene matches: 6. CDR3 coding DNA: TGTGCCAGCAGCTTAGTACTAGCGGGAGCACGGGAGCAGTACTTC. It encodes CASSLVLAGAREQYF.

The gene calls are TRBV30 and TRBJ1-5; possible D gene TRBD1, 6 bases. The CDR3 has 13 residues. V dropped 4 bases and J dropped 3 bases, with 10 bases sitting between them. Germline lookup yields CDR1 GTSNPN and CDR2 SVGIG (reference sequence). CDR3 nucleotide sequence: TGTGCCTGGACTCGACAGGCCAATCAGCCCCAGCATTTT. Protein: CAWTRQANQPQHF.

The CDR3 bases are TGTGCCAGCAGCTCCCCCAGGGTTAGCACAGATACGCAGTATTTT. Translating it yields CASSSPRVSTDTQYF. The chain recombines TRBV13 with TRBJ2-3; the D gene is possibly TRBD1 (5 bases). CDR1 is PRHDT, CDR2 FYEKMQ, per germline (reference sequence). The CDR3 extends over 15 amino acids. The germline V and J ends were trimmed by 4 bases and 0 bases, with 11 bases remaining between them.

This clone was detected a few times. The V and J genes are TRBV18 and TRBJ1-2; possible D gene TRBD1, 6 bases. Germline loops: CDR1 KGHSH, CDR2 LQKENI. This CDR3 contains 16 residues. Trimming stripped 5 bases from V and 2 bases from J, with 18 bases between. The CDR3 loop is CASSVRQDPVNYGYTF. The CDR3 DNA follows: TGTGCCAGCTCAGTCCGACAGGATCCGGTGAACTATGGCTACACCTTC.

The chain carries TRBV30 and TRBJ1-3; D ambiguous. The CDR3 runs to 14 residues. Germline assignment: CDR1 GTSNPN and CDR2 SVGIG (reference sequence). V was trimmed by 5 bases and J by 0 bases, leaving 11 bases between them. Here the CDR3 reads CAWGILSSGNTIYF. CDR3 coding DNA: TGTGCCTGGGGTATATTGAGCTCTGGAAACACCATATATTTT.

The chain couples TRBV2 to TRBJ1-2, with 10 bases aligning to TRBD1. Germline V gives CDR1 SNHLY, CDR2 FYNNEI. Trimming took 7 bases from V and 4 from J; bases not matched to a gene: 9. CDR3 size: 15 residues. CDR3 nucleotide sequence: TGTGCCAGCACCTCGATCGGACAGGGGGTCTATGGCTACACCTTC. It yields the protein CASTSIGQGVYGYTF.

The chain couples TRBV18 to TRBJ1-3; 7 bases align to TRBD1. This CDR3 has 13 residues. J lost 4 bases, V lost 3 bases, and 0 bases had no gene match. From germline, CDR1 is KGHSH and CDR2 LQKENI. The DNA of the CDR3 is TGTGCCAGCTCACCGGGACAGGGAAACACCATATATTTT. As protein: CASSPGQGNTIYF.

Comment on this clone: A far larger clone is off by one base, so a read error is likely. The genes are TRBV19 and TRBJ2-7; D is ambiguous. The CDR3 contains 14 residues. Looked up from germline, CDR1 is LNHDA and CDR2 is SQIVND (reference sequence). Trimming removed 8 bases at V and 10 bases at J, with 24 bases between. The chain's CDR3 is CASLVHAPSTRQYF. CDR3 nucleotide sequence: TGTGCCAGTTTGGTCCATGCGCCCTCCACCCGACAGTACTTC.

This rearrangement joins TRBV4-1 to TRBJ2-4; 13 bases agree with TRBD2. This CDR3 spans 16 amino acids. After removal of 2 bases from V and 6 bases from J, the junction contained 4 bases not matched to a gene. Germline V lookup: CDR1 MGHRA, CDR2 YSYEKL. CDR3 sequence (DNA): TGCGCCAGCAGCCAAAGACTAGCGGGAGGAGGAAACATTCAGTACTTC. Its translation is CASSQRLAGGGNIQYF.